This T cell receptor (beta chain) was obtained from a study of immune evolution from preneoplasia to lung adenocarcinoma. Findings of the study overall: Later-stage lesions appeared to have more T cells, more diversity, less clonality. Top clone share appeared to fall from AAH through AIS, MIA, adenocarcinoma. T cell clonality was higher in KRAS-mutant than EGFR-mutant or wild-type nodules.

A word on this clone: Its antigen is still unknown.

Patient tissue came from resections in Japan or China, 2014–2017. Some clones are missing from TCRdb's copy, which holds only in-frame ones; the method was immunoSEQ multiplex PCR. The table lists some 6,200 clones, approximately 80% of them singletons. The CDR3 is made up of 15 amino acids. V lost 3 bases and J 7 bases, leaving 19 bases between the germline ends. CDR1 and CDR2 (germline): SGHNT, YENEEA. This clonotype originated in a donor older than 65 with lung adenocarcinoma. The sequenced material came from FFPE lung adenocarcinoma in situ tissue. This sequence joins TRBV11-3 and TRBJ2-7; D tentatively fits TRBD1 or TRBD2 (6 bases each). The CDR3 nucleotides are TGTGCCAGCAGCTTCCGGGGGTCGGGGGCGCCGGAGCAGTACTTC. The encoded protein is CASSFRGSGAPEQYF. Full variable domain (outside the CDR3, taken from reference TRBV11-3 and TRBJ2-7): EAGVVQSPRYKIIEKKQPVAFWCNPISGHNTLYWYLQNLGQGPELLIRYENEEAVDDSQLPKDRFSAERLKGVDSTLKIQPAELGDSAVYLCASSFRGSGAPEQYFGPGTRLTVT.